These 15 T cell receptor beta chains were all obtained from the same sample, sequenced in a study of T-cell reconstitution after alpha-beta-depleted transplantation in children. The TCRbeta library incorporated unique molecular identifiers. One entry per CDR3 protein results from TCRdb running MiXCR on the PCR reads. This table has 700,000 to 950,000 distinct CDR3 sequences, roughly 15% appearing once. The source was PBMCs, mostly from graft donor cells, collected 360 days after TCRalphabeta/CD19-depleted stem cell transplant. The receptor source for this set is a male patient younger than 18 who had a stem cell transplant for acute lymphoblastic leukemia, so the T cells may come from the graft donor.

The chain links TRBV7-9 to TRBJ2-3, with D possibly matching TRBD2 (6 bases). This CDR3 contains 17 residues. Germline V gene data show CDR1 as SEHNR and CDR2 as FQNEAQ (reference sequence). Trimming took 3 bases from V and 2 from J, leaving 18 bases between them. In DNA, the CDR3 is TGTGCCAGCAGCTTCGGGAGAATTAGGGGACCCACAGATACGCAGTATTTT. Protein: CASSFGRIRGPTDTQYF.

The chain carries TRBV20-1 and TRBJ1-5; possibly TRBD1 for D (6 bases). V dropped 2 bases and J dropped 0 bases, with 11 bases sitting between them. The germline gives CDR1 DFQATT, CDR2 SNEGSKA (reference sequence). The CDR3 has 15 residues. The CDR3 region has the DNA TGCAGTGCTAGATATGACAGGTCTAGCAATCAGCCCCAGCATTTT. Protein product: CSARYDRSSNQPQHF.

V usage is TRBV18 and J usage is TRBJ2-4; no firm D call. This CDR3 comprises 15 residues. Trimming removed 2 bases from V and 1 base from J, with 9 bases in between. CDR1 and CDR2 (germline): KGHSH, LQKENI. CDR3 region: CASSPGDGAKNIQYF. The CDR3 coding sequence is TGTGCCAGCTCACCAGGTGATGGGGCCAAAAACATTCAGTACTTC.

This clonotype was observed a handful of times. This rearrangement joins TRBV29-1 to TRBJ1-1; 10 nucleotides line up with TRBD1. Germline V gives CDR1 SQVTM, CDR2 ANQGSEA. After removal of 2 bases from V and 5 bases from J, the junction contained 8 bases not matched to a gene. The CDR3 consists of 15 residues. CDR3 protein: CSVEIGTGAETEAFF. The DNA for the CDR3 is TGCAGCGTTGAAATCGGGACAGGGGCGGAAACTGAAGCTTTCTTT. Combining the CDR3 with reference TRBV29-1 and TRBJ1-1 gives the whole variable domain SAVISQKPSRDICQRGTSLTIQCQVDSQVTMMFWYRQQPGQSLTLIATANQGSEATYESGFVIDKFPISRPNLTFSTLTVSNMSPEDSSIYLCSVEIGTGAETEAFFGQGTRLTVV.

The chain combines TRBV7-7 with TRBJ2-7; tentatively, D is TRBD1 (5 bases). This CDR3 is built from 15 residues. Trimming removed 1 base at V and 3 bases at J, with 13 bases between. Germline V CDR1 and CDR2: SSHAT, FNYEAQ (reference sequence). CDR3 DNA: TGTGCCAGCAGCTTAGATCAGGGCAGTGGCTACGAGCAGTACTTC. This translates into CASSLDQGSGYEQYF.

CDR3: CASSPTGGGSYEQYF. The CDR3 DNA follows: TGTGCCAGCAGCCCAACTGGGGGGGGCTCCTACGAGCAGTACTTC. The J gene is TRBJ2-7, the V gene TRBV12-3 or TRBV12-4, with 7 bases identical to TRBD2. The CDR3 contains 15 residues. With 6 bases clipped from V and 0 bases from J, the junction kept 8 bases outside the gene matches.

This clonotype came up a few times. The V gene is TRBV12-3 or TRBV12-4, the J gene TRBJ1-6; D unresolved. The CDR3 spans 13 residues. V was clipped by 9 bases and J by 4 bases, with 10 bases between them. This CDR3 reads CASAWEYNSPLHF. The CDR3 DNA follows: TGTGCCAGTGCGTGGGAGTATAATTCACCCCTCCACTTT.

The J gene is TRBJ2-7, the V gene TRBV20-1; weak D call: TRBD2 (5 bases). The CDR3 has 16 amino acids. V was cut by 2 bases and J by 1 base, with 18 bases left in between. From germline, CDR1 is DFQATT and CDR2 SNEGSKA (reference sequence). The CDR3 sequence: CSARRPLLGVSYEQYF. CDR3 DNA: TGCAGTGCTAGACGACCCCTTTTGGGAGTTTCCTACGAGCAGTACTTC.

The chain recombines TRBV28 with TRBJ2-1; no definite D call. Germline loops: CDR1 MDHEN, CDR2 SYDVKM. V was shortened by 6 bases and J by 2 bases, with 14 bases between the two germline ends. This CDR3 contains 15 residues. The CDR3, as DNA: TGTGCCAGCAGCTCGACTTTGGGCCCCTACAATGAGCAGTTCTTC. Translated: CASSSTLGPYNEQFF.

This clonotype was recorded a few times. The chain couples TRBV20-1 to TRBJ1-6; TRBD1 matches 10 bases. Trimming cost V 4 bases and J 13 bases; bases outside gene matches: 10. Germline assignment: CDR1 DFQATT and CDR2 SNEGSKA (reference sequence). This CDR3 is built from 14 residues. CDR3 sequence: CSAKTGGELTPLHF. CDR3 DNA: TGCAGTGCTAAGACAGGGGGCGAACTGACCCCCCTCCACTTT.

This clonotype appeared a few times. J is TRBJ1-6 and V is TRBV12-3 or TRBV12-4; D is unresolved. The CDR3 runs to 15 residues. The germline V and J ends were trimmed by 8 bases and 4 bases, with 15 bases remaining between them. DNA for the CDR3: TGTGCCAGCCGGACGGGGTCCCTGTATAATTCACCCCTCCACTTT. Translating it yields CASRTGSLYNSPLHF.

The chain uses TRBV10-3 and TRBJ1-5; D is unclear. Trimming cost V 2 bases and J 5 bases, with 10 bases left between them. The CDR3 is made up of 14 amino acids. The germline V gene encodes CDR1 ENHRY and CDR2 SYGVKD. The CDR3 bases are TGTGCCATCAGTGAGAGCGGCGGGGATCAGCCCCAGCATTTT. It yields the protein CAISESGGDQPQHF.

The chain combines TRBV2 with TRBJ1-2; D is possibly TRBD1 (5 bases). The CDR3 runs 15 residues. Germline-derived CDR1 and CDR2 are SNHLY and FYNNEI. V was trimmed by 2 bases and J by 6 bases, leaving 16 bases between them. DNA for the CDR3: TGTGCCAGCAGTGAACTACAGGCGGGGAACGATGGCTACACCTTC. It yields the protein CASSELQAGNDGYTF.

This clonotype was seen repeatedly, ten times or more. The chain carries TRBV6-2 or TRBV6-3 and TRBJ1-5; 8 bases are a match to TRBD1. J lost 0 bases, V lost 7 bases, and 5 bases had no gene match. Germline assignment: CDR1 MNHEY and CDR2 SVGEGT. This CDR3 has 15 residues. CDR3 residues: CASKGTGNSNQPQHF. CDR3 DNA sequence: TGTGCCAGCAAGGGGACAGGCAATAGCAATCAGCCCCAGCATTTT.

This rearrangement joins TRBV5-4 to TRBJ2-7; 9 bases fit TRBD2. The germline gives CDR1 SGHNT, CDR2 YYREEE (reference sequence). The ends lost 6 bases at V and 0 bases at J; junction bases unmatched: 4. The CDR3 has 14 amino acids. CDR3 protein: CASKEREVSYEQYF. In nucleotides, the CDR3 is TGTGCCAGCAAAGAGCGGGAGGTCTCCTACGAGCAGTACTTC.